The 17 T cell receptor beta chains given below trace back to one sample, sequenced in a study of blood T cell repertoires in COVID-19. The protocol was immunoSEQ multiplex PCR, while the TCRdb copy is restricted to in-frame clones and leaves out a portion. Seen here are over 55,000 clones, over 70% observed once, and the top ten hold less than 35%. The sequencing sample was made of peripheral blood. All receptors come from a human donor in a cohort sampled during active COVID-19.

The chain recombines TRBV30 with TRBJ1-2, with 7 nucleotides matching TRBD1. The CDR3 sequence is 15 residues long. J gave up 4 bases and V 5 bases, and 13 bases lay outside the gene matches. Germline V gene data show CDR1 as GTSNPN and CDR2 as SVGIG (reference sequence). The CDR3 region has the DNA TGTGCCTGGGGGGAACGACCCAACAGGGGCTATGGCTACACCTTC. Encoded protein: CAWGERPNRGYGYTF.

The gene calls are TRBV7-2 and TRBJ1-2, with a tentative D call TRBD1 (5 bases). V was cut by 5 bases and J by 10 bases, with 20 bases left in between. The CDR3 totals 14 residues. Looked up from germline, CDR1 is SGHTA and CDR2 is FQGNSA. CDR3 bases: TGTGCCAGCAGCCCCGAAAGGCAGGGATCCCTCTACACCTTC. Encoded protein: CASSPERQGSLYTF.

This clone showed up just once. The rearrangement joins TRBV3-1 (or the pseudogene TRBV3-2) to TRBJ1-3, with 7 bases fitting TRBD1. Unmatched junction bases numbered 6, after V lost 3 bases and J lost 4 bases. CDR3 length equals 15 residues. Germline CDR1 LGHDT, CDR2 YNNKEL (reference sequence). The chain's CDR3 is CASSHGRGRGNTIYF. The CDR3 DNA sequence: TGTGCCAGCAGCCATGGAAGGGGGCGAGGAAACACCATATATTTT.

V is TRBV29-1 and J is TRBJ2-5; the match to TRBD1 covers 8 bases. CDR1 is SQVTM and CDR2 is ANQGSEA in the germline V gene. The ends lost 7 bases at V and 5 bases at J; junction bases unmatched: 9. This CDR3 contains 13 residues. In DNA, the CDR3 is TGCAGCGGATTTGACAGGGGTTGGGAGACCCAGTACTTC. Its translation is CSGFDRGWETQYF.

The CDR3: CASSRQGLSNQPQHF. CDR3 DNA sequence: TGTGCCAGTAGTAGACAGGGTCTGAGCAATCAGCCCCAGCATTTT. This rearrangement joins TRBV19 to TRBJ1-5, with 7 bases identical to TRBD1. CDR1 is LNHDA, CDR2 SQIVND, per germline (reference sequence). The CDR3 extends over 15 amino acids. Germline trimming cut 4 bases from V and 1 base from J; bases unmatched to any gene: 4.

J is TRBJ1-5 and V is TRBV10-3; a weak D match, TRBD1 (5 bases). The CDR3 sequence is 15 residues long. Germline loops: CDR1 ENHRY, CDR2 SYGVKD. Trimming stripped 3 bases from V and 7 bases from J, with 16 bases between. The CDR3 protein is CAISDLRGKGQPQHF. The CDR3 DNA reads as TGTGCCATCAGTGACCTCCGGGGGAAGGGACAGCCCCAGCATTTT.

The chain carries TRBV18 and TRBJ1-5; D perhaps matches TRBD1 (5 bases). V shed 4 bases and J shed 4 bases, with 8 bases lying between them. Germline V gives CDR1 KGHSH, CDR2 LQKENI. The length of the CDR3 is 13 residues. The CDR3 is CASSRGTNQPQHF. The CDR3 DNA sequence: TGTGCCAGCTCACGGGGCACGAATCAGCCCCAGCATTTT.

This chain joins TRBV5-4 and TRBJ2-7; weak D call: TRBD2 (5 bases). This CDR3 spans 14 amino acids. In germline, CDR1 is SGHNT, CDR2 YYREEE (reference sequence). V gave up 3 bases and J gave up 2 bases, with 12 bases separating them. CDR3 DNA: TGTGCCAGCAGCTCCCAGCGGAACCCCTACGAGCAGTACTTC. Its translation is CASSSQRNPYEQYF. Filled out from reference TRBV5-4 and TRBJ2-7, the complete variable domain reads ETGVTQSPTHLIKTRGQQVTLRCSSQSGHNTVSWYQQALGQGPQFIFQYYREEENGRGNFPPRFSGLQFPNYSSELNVNALELDDSALYLCASSSQRNPYEQYFGPGTRLTVT.

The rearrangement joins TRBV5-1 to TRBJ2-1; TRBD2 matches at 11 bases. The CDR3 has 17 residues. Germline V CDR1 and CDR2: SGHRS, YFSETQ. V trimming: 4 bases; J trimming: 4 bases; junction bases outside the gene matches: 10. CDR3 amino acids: CASSPEPGLAVYNEQFF. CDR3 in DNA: TGCGCCAGCAGCCCCGAACCGGGACTAGCGGTTTACAATGAGCAGTTCTTC.

The CDR3 reads CASSYSMSGYNSPLHF. The CDR3 bases are TGTGCCAGCAGTTACTCGATGAGCGGGTATAATTCACCCCTCCACTTT. V is TRBV6-5 and J is TRBJ1-6; no reliable D call. The germline V gene has CDR1 MNHEY and CDR2 SVGAGI. V was cut by 0 bases and J by 4 bases, with 10 bases left in between. The CDR3 is 16 residues long.

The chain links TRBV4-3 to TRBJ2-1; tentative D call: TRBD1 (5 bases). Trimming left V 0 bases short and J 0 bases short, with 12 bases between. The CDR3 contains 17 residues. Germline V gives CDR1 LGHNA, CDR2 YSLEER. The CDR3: CASSQESAQVSYNEQFF. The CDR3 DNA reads TGCGCCAGCAGCCAAGAGTCGGCACAGGTCTCCTACAATGAGCAGTTCTTC.

CDR3 sequence (DNA): TGTGCCAGCAGCCCTATCCGGGGAGAACTGGAGACCCAGTACTTC. It codes for CASSPIRGELETQYF. V gene TRBV4-2 combines with J gene TRBJ2-5; D might be TRBD2 (5 bases). This CDR3 is 15 amino acids long. Germline lookup yields CDR1 LGHNA and CDR2 YNFKEQ. V lost 4 bases, J lost 5 bases, and 17 bases lay in between.

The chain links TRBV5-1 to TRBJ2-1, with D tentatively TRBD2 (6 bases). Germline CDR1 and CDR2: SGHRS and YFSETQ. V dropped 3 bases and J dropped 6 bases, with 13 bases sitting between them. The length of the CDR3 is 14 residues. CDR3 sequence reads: CASSSGGPGNEQFF. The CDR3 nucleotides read TGCGCCAGCAGCTCCGGAGGGCCAGGCAATGAGCAGTTCTTC.

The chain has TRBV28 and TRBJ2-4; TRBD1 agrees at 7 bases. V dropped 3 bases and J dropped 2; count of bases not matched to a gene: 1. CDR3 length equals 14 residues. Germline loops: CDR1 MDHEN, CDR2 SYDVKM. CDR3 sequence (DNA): TGTGCCAGCAGTTTGACAGGGACCAAAAACATTCAGTACTTC. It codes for CASSLTGTKNIQYF.

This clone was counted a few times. The CDR3: CASSPGALVYEQYF. Written as DNA, the CDR3 is TGTGCCAGCAGCCCTGGGGCTCTAGTCTACGAGCAGTACTTC. The chain combines TRBV11-3 with TRBJ2-7, with D perhaps matching TRBD1 (5 bases). Trimming removed 5 bases at V and 3 bases at J, with 14 bases between. Germline assignment: CDR1 SGHNT and CDR2 YENEEA. The CDR3 extends over 14 amino acids.

The CDR3 sequence: CASSAQGTGANVLTF. In nucleotides, the CDR3 is TGCGCCAGCAGCGCACAGGGGACCGGGGCCAACGTCCTGACTTTC. This sequence joins TRBV5-1 and TRBJ2-6, with 7 bases aligning to TRBD1. Germline V gene data show CDR1 as SGHRS and CDR2 as YFSETQ. The CDR3 sequence is 15 residues long. The V gene end was trimmed by 4 bases and the J gene end by 4 bases; junction bases not matched to a gene: 5.

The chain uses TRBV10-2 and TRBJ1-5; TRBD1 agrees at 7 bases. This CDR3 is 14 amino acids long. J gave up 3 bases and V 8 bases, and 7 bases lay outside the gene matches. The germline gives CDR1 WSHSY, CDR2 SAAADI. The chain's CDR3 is CASHTGVTNQPQHF. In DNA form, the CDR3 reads TGCGCCAGCCACACAGGGGTTACCAATCAGCCCCAGCATTTT.